The T cell receptor (beta chain) described here comes from a study of Tregs in tolerant kidney transplant recipients. CDR3 length: 13 residues. V shed 0 bases and J shed 2 bases, with 8 bases lying between them. The germline CDR1 and CDR2 sequences are SQVTM and ANQGSEA. Comments on this clone: As yet, its antigen is unknown. The sequenced fragment ends 3 residues before the CDR3 boundary, so the rest is inferred from the germline J gene.

Study-level points and caveats: Antigen-driven expansion was suggested because donor-specific Tregs expanded more than all Tregs in tolerant patients. The most relevant donor-specific Treg TCRbeta repertoire apparently came from expansion with activated donor B cells. No direct test of biological reproducibility was done here.

Profiled with immunoSEQ multiplex PCR; TCRdb holds only in-frame clones, not every one. In all, the sample yields several thousand clones. Mixed chimerism was transient after nonmyeloablative marrow transplants from related graft donors. Sequences were derived from CD8+ T cells from blood (PBMCs), sampled 12 months after the transplant. The rearrangement links TRBV29-1 to TRBJ2-7, with D unresolved. This TCR came from a human patient who received a combined kidney and bone marrow transplant. A subset of T cells may come from the graft donor. The CDR3 DNA, read in part, is TGCAGCGTTGAAGAAGGGCGTCCCTACGAG. Encoded protein: CSVEEGRPYE. The CDR3, in full, reads CSVEEGRPYEQYF.